The clone carrying this T cell receptor (beta chain) was detected only once. The antigen is not known. Vbeta (60) and Jbeta (13) primers were used in the PCR. Profiled with immunoSEQ multiplex PCR; TCRdb holds only in-frame clones, not every one. The sample lists fewer than 200,000 clones, less than 90% seen once, with roughly 0.2% in the top ten. This sample stems from a study of cytomegalovirus exposure and HLA in healthy donors. The CDR3 totals 17 residues. Germline CDR1 and CDR2: PRHDT and FYEKMQ (reference sequence). Unmatched junction bases numbered 10, after V lost 3 bases and J lost 0 bases. Study findings and constraints: Later analysis suggested most CMV-associated TCR beta chains were HLA-restricted. CMV serostatus was the sole immune exposure information available. HLA-A and HLA-B allele assignments for most subjects were reportedly predicted accurately using TCR beta sequences. For most TCR beta V segments, an earlier analysis put the productive rate at about 87% or about 30% of the time.

The sample was PBMCs. The rearrangement links TRBV13 to TRBJ1-1; 7 bases fit TRBD1. This clonotype was obtained from a girl less than two years old in good health and CMV-seronegative. The DNA of the CDR3 is TGTGCCAGCAGCTTGGCGAGCTGGACAGGCTTGAACACTGAAGCTTTCTTT. Its translation is CASSLASWTGLNTEAFF.